Listed here are 32 T cell receptor beta chains from one sample, sequenced in a study of shared clonotypes between healthy human individuals. TCRdb's copy holds only in-frame clones and misses some; the assay was immunoSEQ multiplex PCR. Of over 2 million clones listed, under 95% are singletons. The sequenced sample consisted of naive CD4+ T cells from PBMCs. Subset: CD45RA+ positively selected. These receptors were collected from a man aged 18 to 35 in good health. Some clones in this sample may be carry-over from other donors' samples.

CDR3: CASSTYRDSAGANVLTF. Written as DNA, the CDR3 is TGTGCCAGCAGCACCTACAGGGATAGCGCTGGGGCCAACGTCCTGACTTTC. The genes are TRBV11-2 and TRBJ2-6; D is perhaps TRBD1 (6 bases). There are 17 residues in the CDR3. CDR1 and CDR2 (germline): SGHAT, FQNNGV. The V end was cut by 5 bases, the J end by 2 bases, with 16 bases between.

This chain joins TRBV14 and TRBJ2-5; D ambiguous. The germline V gene has CDR1 SGHDN and CDR2 FVKESK. Between the trimmed V and J ends, which lost 1 base and 4 bases, there was a span of 10 bases. This CDR3 has 14 amino acids. CDR3 bases: TGTGCCAGCAGCCAAGGTGTCACGGGAGAGACCCAGTACTTC. Its protein is CASSQGVTGETQYF.

The V call is TRBV14, the J call TRBJ2-6; D is possibly TRBD1 or TRBD2 (5 bases each). V was cut by 1 base and J by 0 bases, with 16 bases left in between. This CDR3 spans 19 amino acids. Per the germline V gene, CDR1 is SGHDN and CDR2 is FVKESK. Here the CDR3 DNA reads TGTGCCAGCAGCCAAGGGGAGACAGCCGGTGTCTCTGGGGCCAACGTCCTGACTTTC. Protein product: CASSQGETAGVSGANVLTF.

V usage is TRBV18 and J usage is TRBJ2-2, with D unresolved. V gave up 3 bases and J gave up 2 bases, with 13 bases separating them. Germline values: CDR1 KGHSH, CDR2 LQKENI. The length of the CDR3 is 16 residues. The CDR3 DNA reads as TGTGCCAGCTCACCGGGTACCTTGGGAAACACCGGGGAGCTGTTTTTT. This gives the protein CASSPGTLGNTGELFF.

The rearrangement uses TRBV5-4 and TRBJ1-3; 7 bases match TRBD1. Germline-derived CDR1 and CDR2 are SGHNT and YYREEE (reference sequence). V lost 0 bases, J lost 2 bases, and 8 bases stayed unmatched. The CDR3 totals 17 residues. CDR3 region: CASSLAAGGGTGNTIYF. CDR3 nucleotides: TGTGCCAGCAGCTTGGCCGCGGGAGGGGGCACTGGAAACACCATATATTTT.

The rearrangement joins TRBV4-1 to TRBJ2-5; 10 positions agree with TRBD2. CDR3 length: 16 amino acids. Germline V gene data show CDR1 as MGHRA and CDR2 as YSYEKL. V trimming: 2 bases; J trimming: 1 base; junction bases outside the gene matches: 4. DNA of the CDR3: TGCGCCAGCAGCCAACCGTGGACTAGCGGCCAAGAGACCCAGTACTTC. It codes for CASSQPWTSGQETQYF.

The V and J genes are TRBV29-1 and TRBJ2-7, with 11 bases identical to TRBD2. With V trimmed by 7 bases and J by 0 bases, 5 bases remained unmatched. CDR3 length equals 14 residues. Germline lookup yields CDR1 SQVTM and CDR2 ANQGSEA. In nucleotides, the CDR3 is TGCAGCGCTTCCGGGACTAGCGGCTCCTACGAGCAGTACTTC. As protein: CSASGTSGSYEQYF.

Comment on this clone: At the DNA level, this CDR3 is encoded by other sequences in the same sample as well. The V and J genes are TRBV5-1 and TRBJ2-1, with D unresolved. CDR3 size: 14 residues. The germline V gene has CDR1 SGHRS and CDR2 YFSETQ. Trimming removed 4 bases at V and 0 bases at J, with 8 bases between. The CDR3 DNA reads as TGCGCCAGCAGCCTTACCAGCTCCTACAATGAGCAGTTCTTC. Its protein is CASSLTSSYNEQFF.

A few counts support this clone. This chain joins TRBV5-6 and TRBJ1-1, with D perhaps matching TRBD1 (5 bases). Trimming removed 4 bases at V and 5 bases at J, with 12 bases between. This CDR3 comprises 13 residues. Germline CDR1 SGHDT, CDR2 YYEEEE. The CDR3 is CASSLPWGTEAFF. Here the CDR3 DNA reads TGTGCCAGCAGCCTACCCTGGGGGACTGAAGCTTTCTTT.

The chain has TRBV4-2 and TRBJ1-1; possibly TRBD1 for D (5 bases). The CDR3 has 15 amino acids. CDR1 LGHNA and CDR2 YNFKEQ come from the germline V gene. V was shortened by 0 bases and J by 4 bases, with 12 bases between the two germline ends. DNA for the CDR3: TGTGCCAGCAGCCAAGAAGGAGGGGCGGGCACTGAAGCTTTCTTT. Its protein is CASSQEGGAGTEAFF.

The chain employs TRBV18 and TRBJ2-7; 7 bases match TRBD1. Trimming at V came to 3 bases and at J to 2 bases, leaving 7 bases not matched to a gene. The CDR3 spans 15 residues. The germline gives CDR1 KGHSH, CDR2 LQKENI. The CDR3 loop reads CASSPWTGETYEQYF. In nucleotides, the CDR3 is TGTGCCAGCTCACCTTGGACAGGAGAGACCTACGAGCAGTACTTC.

Here the CDR3 DNA reads TGCGCCAGCAGCCCCCGGACAGGCCTTAGAGAGACCCAGTACTTC. Translating it yields CASSPRTGLRETQYF. V gene TRBV4-3 combines with J gene TRBJ2-5, with 7 positions matching TRBD1. The V gene end was trimmed by 4 bases and the J gene end by 4 bases; junction bases not matched to a gene: 9. Germline CDR1 reads LGHNA; CDR2 reads YSLEER. This CDR3 is built from 15 residues.

The genes are TRBV5-1 and TRBJ2-5, with 16 bases that match TRBD2. The CDR3 loop spans 18 amino acids. J gave up 2 bases and V 2 bases, and 6 bases lay outside the gene matches. Germline CDR1 reads SGHRS; CDR2 reads YFSETQ. The CDR3 loop is CASSLGPGLAGGQETQYF. The CDR3 DNA follows: TGCGCCAGCAGCTTAGGACCGGGACTAGCGGGAGGGCAAGAGACCCAGTACTTC.

The table lists this clone with a few counts. The CDR3 loop reads CASSPRQGVDTEAFF. Here the CDR3 DNA reads TGTGCCAGCTCACCAAGGCAGGGGGTGGACACTGAAGCTTTCTTT. V is TRBV18 and J is TRBJ1-1; 7 bases agree with TRBD1. CDR1 and CDR2 (germline): KGHSH, LQKENI. This CDR3 spans 15 amino acids. The J segment lost 3 bases and the V segment lost 2 bases, leaving 6 bases of the junction unmatched.

The gene calls are TRBV28 and TRBJ2-5; TRBD2 matches 7 bases. The V gene's germline CDR1 is MDHEN and CDR2 SYDVKM. After removal of 2 bases from V and 5 bases from J, the junction contained 2 bases not matched to a gene. The CDR3 is made up of 13 amino acids. CDR3 DNA: TGTGCCAGCAGTTTACCGGGGGGTGAGACCCAGTACTTC. Residues: CASSLPGGETQYF.

The chain joins TRBV11-3 to TRBJ2-1; tentatively, D is TRBD1 (6 bases). Germline V gene lookup returns CDR1 SGHNT and CDR2 YENEEA. The CDR3 is 13 residues long. Trimming shortened V by 6 bases and J by 9 bases, and 15 bases separated the two germline ends. The CDR3 DNA follows: TGTGCCAGCAGTTACCAACAGGGCAGTGAGCAGTTCTTC. It is translated as CASSYQQGSEQFF.

This clone was recorded only once. This chain connects TRBV15 to TRBJ2-7; D gene unclear. CDR3 length: 14 residues. Trimming stripped 0 bases from V and 3 bases from J, with 9 bases between. Germline loops: CDR1 LNHNV, CDR2 YYDKDF (reference sequence). CDR3 nucleotides: TGTGCCACCAGCAGAGATCTGGGTAACTACGAGCAGTACTTC. Translated: CATSRDLGNYEQYF.

The rearrangement links TRBV2 to TRBJ2-7, with unresolved D. CDR1 is SNHLY and CDR2 is FYNNEI in the germline V gene. V was shortened by 4 bases and J by 6 bases, with 7 bases between the two germline ends. This CDR3 is 11 amino acids long. CDR3 loop: CASSVGVEQYF. DNA for the CDR3: TGTGCCAGCAGTGTTGGGGTCGAGCAGTACTTC.

V and J are TRBV2 and TRBJ2-3; 12 bases agree with TRBD2. The CDR3 totals 14 residues. The germline gives CDR1 SNHLY, CDR2 FYNNEI. V lost 5 bases, J lost 6 bases, and 3 bases stayed unmatched. The chain's CDR3 is CASSPTSGRDTQYF. In DNA, the CDR3 is TGTGCCAGCAGTCCTACTAGCGGGAGGGATACGCAGTATTTT. The whole variable domain, filled in from reference TRBV2 and TRBJ2-3, reads EPEVTQTPSHQVTQMGQEVILRCVPISNHLYFYWYRQILGQKVEFLVSFYNNEISEKSEIFDDQFSVERPDGSNFTLKIRSTKLEDSAMYFCASSPTSGRDTQYFGPGTRLTVL.

DNA of the CDR3: TGCAGCGTTGCCCAACTAGTTGGTGAGCAGTTCTTC. It is translated as CSVAQLVGEQFF. The chain combines TRBV29-1 with TRBJ2-1, with D perhaps TRBD2 (5 bases). Germline-derived CDR1 and CDR2 are SQVTM and ANQGSEA. CDR3 size: 12 residues. V gave up 4 bases and J gave up 9 bases, with 13 bases separating them.

The chain couples TRBV28 to TRBJ2-2; 7 nucleotides align to TRBD1. There are 16 residues in the CDR3. Germline CDR1 is MDHEN and CDR2 is SYDVKM. The J segment lost 3 bases and the V segment lost 6 bases, leaving 10 bases of the junction unmatched. The CDR3 nucleotides are TGTGCCAGCAGCCGGGACAGAGCAGGGGACACCGGGGAGCTGTTTTTT. This codes for CASSRDRAGDTGELFF.

As to this clone: One junction end disagrees with the germline gene, perhaps due to a read error. The genes are TRBV29-1 and TRBJ1-5; maybe TRBD1 (6 bases). CDR1 is SQVTM and CDR2 is ANQGSEA in the germline V gene. CDR3 size: 14 residues. The CDR3 region has the DNA TGCAGCGTTCGGGGGGGGGCTAGCGATCAGCCCCAGCATTTT. As protein: CSVRGGASDQPQHF.

The chain combines TRBV6-1 with TRBJ2-2; D not resolved. Trimming stripped 6 bases from V and 9 bases from J, with 8 bases between. The CDR3 extends over 11 amino acids. Germline V gene sequence: CDR1 MNHNS, CDR2 SASEGT. The CDR3 region is CASSASRELFF. The CDR3 bases are TGTGCCAGCAGCGCGTCCAGGGAGCTGTTTTTT.

The V call is TRBV7-9, the J call TRBJ1-2; D gene unclear. V was trimmed by 5 bases and J by 0 bases, leaving 7 bases between them. CDR1 and CDR2 from the germline V gene are SEHNR and FQNEAQ (reference sequence). The CDR3 runs 13 residues. CDR3 nucleotides: TGTGCCAGCAGCCCACTTCCTAACTATGGCTACACCTTC. Residues: CASSPLPNYGYTF.

The genes are TRBV6-5 and TRBJ1-2; D is perhaps TRBD1 (6 bases). The V gene's germline CDR1 is MNHEY and CDR2 SVGAGI. The CDR3 is 14 residues long. Between the trimmed V and J ends, which lost 2 bases and 5 bases, there was a span of 12 bases. The CDR3 region is CASSYAGHAYGYTF. The CDR3 bases are TGTGCCAGCAGTTACGCGGGACACGCGTATGGCTACACCTTC.

This chain connects TRBV15 to TRBJ1-3; no firm D call. Germline CDR1 is LNHNV and CDR2 is YYDKDF (reference sequence). The CDR3 sequence is 16 residues long. V dropped 4 bases and J dropped 6 bases, with 19 bases sitting between them. The CDR3 bases are TGTGCCACCAGCACCGACGAGGCCGGAGCAATAAACACCATATATTTT. This gives the protein CATSTDEAGAINTIYF.

This CDR3 reads CASSYSGISYEQYF. CDR3 DNA: TGTGCCAGCAGTTACAGCGGGATAAGCTACGAGCAGTACTTC. The chain uses TRBV6-5 and TRBJ2-7; 7 nucleotides match TRBD2. The CDR3 is made up of 14 amino acids. Per germline, CDR1 MNHEY and CDR2 SVGAGI. The J segment lost 3 bases and the V segment lost 2 bases, leaving 4 bases of the junction unmatched.

V gene TRBV28 combines with J gene TRBJ1-2, with TRBD1 matching 7 bases. Germline trimming cut 5 bases from V and 6 bases from J; bases unmatched to any gene: 6. The germline V gene has CDR1 MDHEN and CDR2 SYDVKM. The CDR3 runs 13 residues. The CDR3 DNA follows: TGTGCCAGCAGTATACAGGGGTCCGATGGCTACACCTTC. Amino acid sequence: CASSIQGSDGYTF.

This clone was detected only once. Other DNA sequences in the sample encode the same CDR3. J is TRBJ2-5 and V is TRBV28; D could derive from TRBD1 or TRBD2 (6 bases each). Looked up from germline, CDR1 is MDHEN and CDR2 is SYDVKM. The CDR3 is made up of 14 amino acids. V lost 2 bases and J 5 bases, leaving 12 bases between the germline ends. The CDR3 loop reads CASSLGGGGETQYF. CDR3 nucleotides: TGTGCCAGCAGTTTAGGTGGAGGGGGGGAGACCCAGTACTTC.

The chain links TRBV18 to TRBJ2-1; 8 bases match TRBD2. Germline assignment: CDR1 KGHSH and CDR2 LQKENI. The CDR3 has 17 residues. Unmatched junction bases numbered 12, after V lost 3 bases and J lost 5 bases. DNA of the CDR3: TGTGCCAGCTCACCCCCGGTGGGTAGCGGGACCAACAATGAGCAGTTCTTC. Encoded protein: CASSPPVGSGTNNEQFF.

The chain has TRBV2 and TRBJ2-1, with no clear D. The CDR3 extends over 11 amino acids. Trimming removed 8 bases from V and 9 bases from J, with 11 bases in between. Germline V gene lookup returns CDR1 SNHLY and CDR2 FYNNEI. The CDR3 coding sequence is TGTGCCAGCGCCGGTAGGGTTGAGCAGTTCTTC. Protein product: CASAGRVEQFF.

This chain uses TRBV10-3 with TRBJ1-1; no clear D gene. Between the trimmed V and J ends, which lost 4 bases and 3 bases, there was a span of 12 bases. This CDR3 comprises 14 residues. The germline CDR1 and CDR2 sequences are ENHRY and SYGVKD. CDR3 amino acids: CAISVSVADTEAFF. CDR3 sequence (DNA): TGTGCCATCAGTGTTTCAGTCGCTGACACTGAAGCTTTCTTT.